These T cell receptor beta chains were read from a single sample in a study of blood T cell repertoires in COVID-19. Only in-frame clones appear in the TCRdb table, and some are missing; sequencing was by immunoSEQ multiplex PCR. The data show roughly 220,000 clones, around 80% seen once. The sequencing sample was made of peripheral blood. Source of these receptors: a woman aged 60-75 years who had recovered from COVID-19. Each CDR3 is given with its conserved first and last residue. D genes are given only for firm matches.

v_call d_call cdr3_aa
TRBV19 . CASSIEDSGEQYF
TRBV5-1 TRBD1 CASRWEGQGYNEQFF
TRBV9 TRBD1 CASSVGQGANGELFF
TRBV21-1 . CASSTGQGRHYGYTF
TRBV12-3/TRBV12-4 TRBD1 CASSSTGVGYTF
TRBV2 . CASSRDTLSYDEQYF
TRBV7-6 TRBD1 CASSQYRTGAGELFF
TRBV7-8 TRBD1 CASSQTGTGFGYTF
TRBV11-2 TRBD1 CASSPNRGYPEAFF
TRBV5-1 TRBD1 CASSRTGQDSPLHF
TRBV11-2 . CASSLGGLYGYTF
TRBV4-1 . CASSQENYYTDTQYF
TRBV19 TRBD1 CASSIRAGQDPSPLHF
TRBV27 . CASKSPRSGYNEQFF
TRBV5-1 TRBD1 CASSLGQINTGELFF
TRBV2 . CASRGAPSGNTIYF
TRBV25-1 TRBD1 CASSGTGAYNEQFF
TRBV6-6 . CASIAEGRGRTGELFF
TRBV5-4 . CASRSRKQETQYF
TRBV11-3 . CASSLEAGTDTQYF
TRBV19 . CASSSQGTDTQYF
TRBV9 TRBD2 CASSVGQPTSWETQYF
TRBV19 . CASSISSRSHEQYF
TRBV4-2 . CASSQDGEQYF
TRBV10-3 . CAISESRDGAYEQYF
TRBV20-1 . CSALGPDTQYF
TRBV7-2 TRBD2 CASSDVYRGGTETQYF
TRBV9 TRBD1 CASSPGTGAYEQYF
TRBV11-2 . CASTGRRRGGGYEQYF
TRBV7-8 TRBD1 CASSLLTHLTGIYGYTF
TRBV7-9 . CASSAGGAGGNQPQHF
TRBV27 TRBD1 CASSFGTGMNSPLHF
TRBV24-1 TRBD2 CATSADPRLAGGTHNEQFF
TRBV9 TRBD1 CASSAGTGGTGQYF
TRBV29-1 TRBD2 CSVVLRGGLETQYF
TRBV7-8 TRBD1 CASSRDRTYGYTF
TRBV6-6 . CASSYRADRDYSPLHF
TRBV19 . CASSSVRGQGGVTDTQYF
TRBV2 . CASSESLTPRGSQHF
TRBV6-6 TRBD2 CASRSGRSYNEQFF
TRBV5-1 . CASSFGTREKLFF
TRBV7-9 TRBD2 CASSLSGGGADTQYF
TRBV19 TRBD2 CASGKLAGVTDTQYF